These T cell receptor beta chains were read from a single sample in a study of shared clonotypes between healthy human individuals. Generated by immunoSEQ multiplex PCR, the TCRdb table keeps only in-frame clones and is missing some. This sample has approximately 87,000 clones, with around 57% found just once. The sequenced sample consisted of memory CD8+ T cells sorted from blood. These receptors all stem from a man aged 30-40 years in good health. Both conserved end residues are trimmed from each CDR3. Fields, in order: J gene, V gene, CDR3 protein.

TRBJ2-7,TRBV7-9,ASSFPDRDYSYEQY
TRBJ1-2,TRBV5-5,ASSLGYGYT
TRBJ1-1,TRBV10-3,AIRGTANTEAF
TRBJ2-1,TRBV28,ASSYGLAGGPIHNEQF
TRBJ2-7,TRBV28,ASSLREAYEQY
TRBJ2-7,TRBV4-3,ASSRLRTVLGEQY
TRBJ1-4,TRBV30,AADRGTNEKLF
TRBJ2-6,TRBV2,ASSVQGGGANVLT
TRBJ1-3,TRBV30,AWSDSGNTIY
TRBJ1-1,TRBV5-6,ASRTGAARTEAF
TRBJ1-2,TRBV7-9,ASSLLPGEGGYGYT
TRBJ2-3,TRBV7-6,ASSRSGGGTDTQY
TRBJ1-1,TRBV5-5,ASSLIGGFTEAF
TRBJ1-2,TRBV5-1,ASSSEEGAYGYT
TRBJ2-1,TRBV27,ASSLLAGVGEQF
TRBJ2-2,TRBV7-8,ASSLGAGRVGELF
TRBJ2-1,TRBV4-3,ASSQDSGAGGYNEQF
TRBJ2-2,TRBV15,ATSRAGEATGELF
TRBJ2-1,TRBV4-2,ASSQEWLAFSNEQF